This T cell receptor (beta chain) was sequenced during a study of response to subunit inactivated influenza vaccine. This clonotype was counted at least ten times. Its target is unknown. Study findings and constraints: Authors suggested each seasonal influenza vaccination recruits few new T cells.

Trimming removed 0 bases from V and 2 bases from J, with 6 bases in between. Germline lookup yields CDR1 SGHRS and CDR2 YFSETQ. The CDR3 covers 14 residues. TCRdb re-called the RT-PCR reads through MiXCR, storing one row per CDR3 protein. The table shows 500,000 to 650,000 distinct CDR3 sequences, with 6.5% to 8% occurring only once. The chain carries TRBV5-1 and TRBJ1-5, with D unclear. This clonotype originated in a man aged 45-69 years who received an inactivated influenza vaccine. The sample was PBMCs from blood, taken around 2 years after vaccination. This CDR3 reads CASSLESGNQPQHF. The CDR3, as DNA: TGCGCCAGCAGCTTGGAGTCAGGCAATCAGCCCCAGCATTTT.